Listed here are 3 T cell receptor beta chains from one sample, sequenced in a study of human T cells and chemical hapten exposure. Time point in this sample: patch test 1, 2 weeks after DPC sensitization. Sample treatment: therapeutic diphenylcyclopropenone sensitization with weekly scalp DPC. TCRdb used MiXCR to reprocess the RACE reads, holding one entry per CDR3 protein. Seen here are 180,000 or so distinct CDR3 sequences, roughly 14% observed once, and the top ten hold about 1.7%. The sample in question was whole blood, obtained in connection with sensitization to the hapten diphenylcyclopropenone (DPC). The receptors originated from a woman in her 30s with alopecia areata. Some clones in this sample may be carry-over from other donors' samples.

V gene TRBV28 combines with J gene TRBJ1-1; 9 nucleotides agree with TRBD1. J was trimmed by 6 bases and V by 3 bases; bases with no gene match: 8. This CDR3 has 15 residues. Germline V gene sequence: CDR1 MDHEN, CDR2 SYDVKM. The CDR3 spells CASSLLTGGASEAFF. CDR3 coding DNA: TGTGCCAGCAGTTTGCTTACAGGGGGCGCGTCTGAAGCTTTCTTT.

This clonotype was seen only a few times. The CDR3 reads CATEDRATNEKLFF. CDR3 sequence (DNA): TGTGCCACCGAGGACAGGGCAACTAATGAAAAACTGTTTTTT. The rearrangement uses TRBV19 and TRBJ1-4; 8 bases agree with TRBD1. Per the germline V gene, CDR1 is LNHDA and CDR2 is SQIVND (reference sequence). The J segment lost 0 bases and the V segment lost 10 bases, leaving 4 bases of the junction unmatched. The CDR3 has 14 residues.

The table lists this clonotype with a few counts. The genes are TRBV12-3 or TRBV12-4 and TRBJ1-1, with D perhaps TRBD1 (5 bases). The CDR3 has 15 amino acids. Trimming took 1 base from V and 1 from J, leaving 10 bases between them. The CDR3 DNA follows: TGTGCCAGCAGTTTAGGACAGCTAGAGAACACTGAAGCTTTCTTT. Translated, it gives CASSLGQLENTEAFF.